The 29 T cell receptor beta chains listed next were all sequenced from one sample in a study of T cell responses to AZD1222 COVID-19 vaccine. The method was immunoSEQ multiplex PCR; TCRdb's version includes in-frame clones alone and lacks a portion of them. The table shows around 140,000 clones, with about 93% occurring only once. This material consisted of peripheral blood, taken on day 0 of AZD1222 vaccination. The receptors come from an adult in good health.

The chain uses TRBV4-3 and TRBJ1-6; D gene ambiguous. The V end lost 0 bases, the J end lost 6 bases, and 12 bases lay between the germline ends. The germline gives CDR1 LGHNA, CDR2 YSLEER. The length of the CDR3 is 16 residues. CDR3 in amino acids: CASSQDAGPSNSPLHF. CDR3 nucleotides: TGCGCCAGCAGCCAAGATGCAGGTCCCTCTAATTCACCCCTCCACTTT.

The V and J genes are TRBV2 and TRBJ1-2; 7 bases are shared with TRBD1. Looked up from germline, CDR1 is SNHLY and CDR2 is FYNNEI. Trimming removed 4 bases from V and 6 bases from J; junction bases left unmatched: 2. The CDR3 totals 12 residues. CDR3 in DNA: TGTGCCAGCAGTGGTCAGGGGGATGGCTACACCTTC. The encoded protein is CASSGQGDGYTF. Combining the CDR3 with reference TRBV2 and TRBJ1-2 gives the whole variable domain EPEVTQTPSHQVTQMGQEVILRCVPISNHLYFYWYRQILGQKVEFLVSFYNNEISEKSEIFDDQFSVERPDGSNFTLKIRSTKLEDSAMYFCASSGQGDGYTFGSGTRLTVV.

The chain employs TRBV18 and TRBJ1-1; possible D gene TRBD1, 5 bases. V was trimmed by 3 bases and J by 1 base, leaving 15 bases between them. CDR3 size: 16 residues. CDR1 KGHSH and CDR2 LQKENI come from the germline V gene. CDR3 region: CASSPQISGRNTEAFF. The CDR3 region has the DNA TGTGCCAGCTCACCCCAAATCTCAGGGAGGAACACTGAAGCTTTCTTT. Supplemented by reference TRBV18 and TRBJ1-1, the full variable domain reads NAGVMQNPRHLVRRRGQEARLRCSPMKGHSHVYWYRQLPEEGLKFMVYLQKENIIDESGMPKERFSAEFPKEGPSILRIQQVVRGDSAAYFCASSPQISGRNTEAFFGQGTRLTVV.

The chain has TRBV19 and TRBJ1-4, with 7 nucleotides matching TRBD1. This CDR3 spans 14 amino acids. V shed 4 bases, J shed 8 bases, and the junction held 7 bases outside the gene matches. Germline CDR1 and CDR2: LNHDA and SQIVND (reference sequence). The CDR3 region has the DNA TGTGCCAGTAGTACCAGACAGGGCGGCGAAAAACTGTTTTTT. Translation: CASSTRQGGEKLFF.

This clone appeared a few times. The chain uses TRBV6-2 or TRBV6-3 and TRBJ1-5; D gene unclear. The CDR3 has 13 amino acids. The V end was cut by 3 bases, the J end by 4 bases, with 7 bases between. CDR1 and CDR2 (germline): MNHEY, SVGEGT. The CDR3 loop reads CASSYGQNQPQHF. Here the CDR3 DNA reads TGTGCCAGCAGTTATGGCCAAAATCAGCCCCAGCATTTT.

Here the CDR3 DNA reads TGTGCCAGCAGCTCATCCAGGGCTTCACCCCTCCACTTT. Translation gives CASSSSRASPLHF. The chain carries TRBV7-2 and TRBJ1-6; the D gene is possibly TRBD1 (5 bases). In germline, CDR1 is SGHTA, CDR2 FQGNSA. The CDR3 covers 13 residues. The ends were cut back, 4 bases at V and 9 bases at J, with 10 bases in the middle.

This chain links TRBV6-4 with TRBJ1-5, with TRBD1 matching 10 bases. The germline V gene has CDR1 MRHNA and CDR2 SNTAGT. The CDR3 is 15 residues long. J lost 2 bases, V lost 2 bases, and 0 bases had no gene match. The CDR3 DNA reads as TGTGCCAGCAGTGACGGGACAGGGGGCAATCAGCCCCAGCATTTT. Protein sequence: CASSDGTGGNQPQHF.

The gene calls are TRBV3-1 (or the pseudogene TRBV3-2) and TRBJ2-5, with 9 nucleotides matching TRBD2. Germline trimming cut 5 bases from V and 2 bases from J; bases unmatched to any gene: 6. This CDR3 region has 15 residues. Germline lookup yields CDR1 LGHDT and CDR2 YNNKEL (reference sequence). The CDR3 here is CASSVGLAGQETQYF. The CDR3 DNA is TGTGCCAGCAGCGTAGGGCTAGCGGGGCAAGAGACCCAGTACTTC.

The chain uses TRBV6-5 and TRBJ2-3; D not resolved. Trimming left V 2 bases short and J 5 bases short, with 14 bases between. This CDR3 spans 15 amino acids. CDR1 MNHEY and CDR2 SVGAGI come from the germline V gene. CDR3 in amino acids: CASSYLGGLRDTQYF. As DNA, the CDR3 is TGTGCCAGCAGTTACCTTGGTGGATTGAGAGATACGCAGTATTTT.

The J gene is TRBJ2-3, the V gene TRBV12-3 or TRBV12-4; 7 bases fit TRBD1. The CDR3 sequence is 13 residues long. The V segment lost 7 bases and the J segment 4 bases; nucleotides outside the gene matches: 5. The DNA for the CDR3 is TGTGCCAGCATTATAACAGGGGCAGATACGCAGTATTTT. It yields the protein CASIITGADTQYF.

The chain couples TRBV6-1 to TRBJ2-2; perhaps D is TRBD1 or TRBD2 (5 bases each). Germline values: CDR1 MNHNS, CDR2 SASEGT. The V gene lost 0 bases and the J gene lost 2 bases, with 19 bases spanning the gap. The CDR3 spans 19 residues. CDR3 nucleotide sequence: TGTGCCAGCAGTGAAGCTACCTCCGGGACCTTCGCTAACACCGGGGAGCTGTTTTTT. Translation: CASSEATSGTFANTGELFF.

The CDR3 loop reads CASSDVHENTEAFF. CDR3 nucleotides: TGTGCCAGCAGTGATGTACACGAGAACACTGAAGCTTTCTTT. This chain joins TRBV25-1 and TRBJ1-1; D ambiguous. Trimming stripped 3 bases from V and 1 base from J, with 9 bases between. Germline V CDR1 and CDR2: MGHDK, SYGVNS. The CDR3 is 14 residues long.

The rearrangement uses TRBV9 and TRBJ2-1, with D possibly TRBD2 on 6 matching bases. The V end was cut by 0 bases, the J end by 4 bases, with 17 bases between. CDR3 size: 17 residues. Germline V gives CDR1 SGDLS, CDR2 YYNGEE. CDR3 in DNA: TGTGCCAGCAGCGTAGAATTGCGGGGCCGAATTTACAATGAGCAGTTCTTC. The encoded protein is CASSVELRGRIYNEQFF.

The CDR3 reads CASSDRGRGYTQYF. The CDR3 DNA sequence: TGTGCCAGCAGTGACCGGGGACGTGGGTATACGCAGTATTTT. The chain is built from TRBV6-1 and TRBJ2-3; either TRBD1 or TRBD2 may fit D (5 bases each). CDR1 MNHNS and CDR2 SASEGT come from the germline V gene. The CDR3 consists of 14 residues. Trimming removed 3 bases from V and 7 bases from J, with 14 bases in between.

The chain employs TRBV30 and TRBJ2-3, with D unresolved. Trimming took 0 bases from V and 0 from J, leaving 16 bases between them. This CDR3 has 17 residues. Germline V CDR1 and CDR2: GTSNPN, SVGIG (reference sequence). CDR3 residues: CAWSVGLLRSSTDTQYF. The CDR3 coding sequence is TGTGCCTGGAGTGTGGGGTTGTTAAGGTCGAGCACAGATACGCAGTATTTT.

The V and J genes are TRBV5-1 and TRBJ1-4; D is perhaps TRBD1 (5 bases). Germline CDR1 is SGHRS and CDR2 is YFSETQ. Trimming took off 4 bases at V and 8 bases at J, with 15 bases between the two ends. CDR3 size: 14 residues. CDR3 protein: CASSPNGQPEKLFF. In DNA, the CDR3 is TGCGCCAGCAGCCCCAACGGACAACCCGAAAAACTGTTTTTT.

Notes on this clone: The same CDR3 can be traced to other DNA sequences in this sample. The chain recombines TRBV15 with TRBJ1-1; 8 bases are shared with TRBD1. V shed 0 bases and J 0 bases; nucleotides not matched to a gene: 0. Germline V gives CDR1 LNHNV, CDR2 YYDKDF (reference sequence). This CDR3 is 15 amino acids long. CDR3 sequence: CATSRDRGLNTEAFF. The CDR3 bases are TGTGCCACCAGCAGAGACAGGGGGCTGAACACTGAAGCTTTCTTT.

This chain connects TRBV19 to TRBJ2-2, with unresolved D. CDR3 length equals 15 residues. V was shortened by 5 bases and J by 1 base, with 11 bases between the two germline ends. From germline, CDR1 is LNHDA and CDR2 SQIVND (reference sequence). CDR3 in amino acids: CASSPVQQNTGELFF. In DNA form, the CDR3 reads TGTGCCAGTAGTCCTGTTCAGCAGAACACCGGGGAGCTGTTTTTT.

The chain uses TRBV7-7 and TRBJ2-7; D is undetermined. Deletions cut 8 bases from V and 2 bases from J, with 13 bases between. The CDR3 consists of 13 residues. Germline CDR1 reads SSHAT; CDR2 reads FNYEAQ (reference sequence). CDR3: CASGGWVAYEQYF. The CDR3 DNA sequence: TGTGCCAGCGGTGGGTGGGTAGCCTACGAGCAGTACTTC.

V and J are TRBV7-6 and TRBJ1-2; 7 bases line up with TRBD1. The CDR3 covers 15 residues. The ends lost 5 bases at V and 4 bases at J; junction bases unmatched: 10. Germline assignment: CDR1 SGHVS and CDR2 FNYEAQ. CDR3 loop: CASSPAGTAFYGYTF. The CDR3 nucleotides read TGTGCCAGCAGCCCTGCCGGGACAGCTTTCTATGGCTACACCTTC.

A few counts support this clone. This chain links TRBV9 with TRBJ2-7, with 7 bases identical to TRBD1. CDR1 is SGDLS and CDR2 is YYNGEE in the germline V gene. The CDR3 is 16 residues long. Trimming removed 7 bases from V and 3 bases from J; junction bases left unmatched: 16. Here the CDR3 DNA reads TGTGCCAGCGCACCAGACAGGGAATTGGGGATCTACGAGCAGTACTTC. Its protein product is CASAPDRELGIYEQYF.

The rearrangement joins TRBV18 to TRBJ2-7; 13 nucleotides agree with TRBD2. Germline CDR1 and CDR2: KGHSH and LQKENI. V was clipped by 2 bases and J by 2 bases; unmatched bases: 0. The CDR3 is 15 residues long. The CDR3 DNA is TGTGCCAGCTCACCAGGGACTAGCGGGGCCTACGAGCAGTACTTC. Translated, it gives CASSPGTSGAYEQYF.

This chain uses TRBV5-1 with TRBJ2-5; 11 bases are a match to TRBD2. The CDR3 spans 15 residues. CDR1 and CDR2 (germline): SGHRS, YFSETQ. V lost 5 bases to trimming and J lost 3 bases; unmatched junction nucleotides: 6. Written as DNA, the CDR3 is TGCGCCAGCAGGGGTCCGGGACTAGCGGAAGAGACCCAGTACTTC. It translates to CASRGPGLAEETQYF.

The chain links TRBV18 to TRBJ2-7; the D is unclear. The CDR3 has 14 residues. CDR1 and CDR2 (germline): KGHSH, LQKENI. Trimming left V 4 bases short and J 0 bases short, with 10 bases between. The CDR3 spells CASSQSASSYEQYF. CDR3 DNA: TGTGCCAGCTCACAATCGGCCAGCTCCTACGAGCAGTACTTC. The full variable domain, completed using reference TRBV18 and TRBJ2-7, is NAGVMQNPRHLVRRRGQEARLRCSPMKGHSHVYWYRQLPEEGLKFMVYLQKENIIDESGMPKERFSAEFPKEGPSILRIQQVVRGDSAAYFCASSQSASSYEQYFGPGTRLTVT.

The chain joins TRBV7-2 to TRBJ2-5; TRBD1 aligns across 7 bases. V shed 5 bases and J 5 bases; nucleotides not matched to a gene: 5. The CDR3 length is 13 residues. The V gene's germline CDR1 is SGHTA and CDR2 FQGNSA. The CDR3 protein is CASSRQGGETQYF. As DNA, the CDR3 is TGTGCCAGCAGCCGACAGGGTGGCGAGACCCAGTACTTC.

This clone was observed once. The chain carries TRBV5-4 and TRBJ2-3; unclear D gene. CDR1 and CDR2 from the germline V gene are SGHNT and YYREEE (reference sequence). V gave up 4 bases and J gave up 5 bases, with 11 bases separating them. The CDR3 has 13 amino acids. The CDR3 region is CASSRELRDTQYF. DNA for the CDR3: TGTGCCAGCAGCAGAGAGTTAAGAGATACGCAGTATTTT.

This clone was detected only a few times. The gene calls are TRBV5-4 and TRBJ2-3; a weak D match, TRBD2 (5 bases). Germline lookup yields CDR1 SGHNT and CDR2 YYREEE (reference sequence). The CDR3 covers 19 residues. V was trimmed by 1 base and J by 6 bases, leaving 27 bases between them. The CDR3 nucleotides read TGTGCCAGCAGCTTGCTCTCGCTACCCAGGCTACCCGCGGGCGATACGCAGTATTTT. Its translation is CASSLLSLPRLPAGDTQYF. Drawing the rest from reference TRBV5-4 and TRBJ2-3, the complete variable domain is ETGVTQSPTHLIKTRGQQVTLRCSSQSGHNTVSWYQQALGQGPQFIFQYYREEENGRGNFPPRFSGLQFPNYSSELNVNALELDDSALYLCASSLLSLPRLPAGDTQYFGPGTRLTVL.

The V call is TRBV5-1, the J call TRBJ2-5; 11 bases match TRBD1. The CDR3 runs to 15 residues. Germline V lookup: CDR1 SGHRS, CDR2 YFSETQ. V shed 3 bases and J 5 bases; nucleotides not matched to a gene: 6. Here the CDR3 DNA reads TGCGCCAGCAGCTCCCGGACAGGGGGCCGGGAGACCCAGTACTTC. This encodes CASSSRTGGRETQYF.

This chain links TRBV18 with TRBJ1-1; possible D gene TRBD1, 6 bases. The CDR3 totals 13 residues. The germline CDR1 and CDR2 sequences are KGHSH and LQKENI. Trimming removed 4 bases from V and 1 base from J, with 7 bases in between. DNA of the CDR3: TGTGCCAGCTCACAGGACAGGAACACTGAAGCTTTCTTT. Its protein is CASSQDRNTEAFF.